These 22 T cell receptor beta chains were sequenced from one sample in a study of cytomegalovirus exposure and HLA in healthy donors. Primers included in the PCR were 60 Vbeta and 13 Jbeta primers. TCRdb's table, derived via immunoSEQ multiplex PCR, lists solely in-frame clones and lacks some. The table shows about 120,000 clones, with approximately 9.4% occurring only once. Sequenced material: PBMCs. The receptors were gathered from a young man in good health and CMV-seronegative.

The chain links TRBV7-2 to TRBJ2-5; 11 positions match TRBD1. The DNA matches TRBJ2-7 better at its end, which makes the J call doubtful. This CDR3 contains 15 residues. Germline-derived CDR1 and CDR2 are SGHTA and FQGNSA. The chain's CDR3 is CASSRTGGHPYEQYF. In DNA, the CDR3 is TGTGCCAGCAGCCGGACAGGGGGCCACCCCTACGAGCAGTACTTC.

The chain employs TRBV7-9 and TRBJ2-5; perhaps TRBD2 as D (5 bases). CDR1 and CDR2 from the germline V gene are SEHNR and FQNEAQ (reference sequence). The CDR3 is 14 amino acids. The V and J ends lost 1 base and 5 bases respectively, with 11 bases between them. The CDR3 loop reads CASSLGRRRETQYF. The CDR3 DNA is TGTGCCAGCAGCTTAGGTCGCCGGAGGGAGACCCAGTACTTC.

This clone was seen only a few times. The rearrangement links TRBV7-2 to TRBJ1-3, with D perhaps TRBD1 (6 bases). Germline CDR1 SGHTA, CDR2 FQGNSA. Trimming left V 1 base short and J 4 bases short, with 11 bases between. The CDR3 covers 15 residues. The CDR3 sequence is CASSLGSGQGNTIYF. The CDR3 DNA is TGTGCCAGCAGCTTAGGGTCCGGACAGGGAAACACCATATATTTT.

The chain couples TRBV6-5 to TRBJ1-5; D gene ambiguous. The CDR3 contains 12 residues. Germline loops: CDR1 MNHEY, CDR2 SVGAGI. V lost 5 bases and J 4 bases, leaving 6 bases between the germline ends. CDR3 DNA: TGTGCCAGCAGTCCGTTGAATCAGCCCCAGCATTTT. Its protein product is CASSPLNQPQHF.

This clone was detected a few times. The chain is built from TRBV7-6 and TRBJ1-5; 7 positions agree with TRBD1. This CDR3 region has 14 residues. V lost 3 bases and J lost 2; bases outside the gene matches: 1. In germline, CDR1 is SGHVS, CDR2 FNYEAQ. The CDR3 nucleotides read TGTGCCAGCAGCTTGAGGGGGCGCAATCAGCCCCAGCATTTT. It yields the protein CASSLRGRNQPQHF.

The table lists this clone with a few counts. The chain combines TRBV21-1 with TRBJ1-1; the table names TRBD1, a call not compared with the DNA. TRBV21-1 is termed a pseudogene. The CDR3 spans 15 residues. This chain's CDR3 is CASSKDRQVNTEAFF. CDR3 nucleotides: TGTGCCAGCAGCAAAGACAGACAGGTGAACACTGAAGCTTTCTTT.

This clone has only a few counts. The rearrangement links TRBV9 to TRBJ1-2, with 10 nucleotides matching TRBD1. The CDR3 totals 14 residues. Trimming took 4 bases from V and 4 from J; bases not matched to a gene: 4. CDR1 SGDLS and CDR2 YYNGEE come from the germline V gene. This chain's CDR3 is CASSLRQGAYGYTF. CDR3 DNA: TGTGCCAGCAGCCTTAGACAGGGGGCCTATGGCTACACCTTC. Together with reference TRBV9 and TRBJ1-2, the CDR3 gives the full variable domain: DSGVTQTPKHLITATGQRVTLRCSPRSGDLSVYWYQQSLDQGLQFLIQYYNGEERAKGNILERFSAQQFPDLHSELNLSSLELGDSALYFCASSLRQGAYGYTFGSGTRLTVV.

The V call is TRBV5-1, the J call TRBJ2-2; TRBD2 matches at 9 bases. With V trimmed by 4 bases and J by 1 base, 20 bases remained unmatched. Germline CDR1 and CDR2: SGHRS and YFSETQ. The CDR3 length is 21 residues. The CDR3 DNA reads TGCGCCAGCAGCAATGGGTTGGGTCGTGCTAGCGGGAAGGTGAACACCGGGGAGCTGTTTTTT. It is translated as CASSNGLGRASGKVNTGELFF.

V and J are TRBV6-5 and TRBJ1-5, with D uncertain. V lost 2 bases and J 7 bases, leaving 9 bases between the germline ends. Germline V gene lookup returns CDR1 MNHEY and CDR2 SVGAGI. The length of the CDR3 is 13 residues. The CDR3 DNA follows: TGTGCCAGCAGTTACCAGGAAGACCAGCCCCAGCATTTT. Encoded protein: CASSYQEDQPQHF.

This clone has a handful of counts. The rearrangement joins TRBV2 to TRBJ2-1, with D tentatively TRBD2 (7 bases). Trimming removed 6 bases at V and 9 bases at J, with 30 bases between. The length of the CDR3 is 18 residues. Germline assignment: CDR1 SNHLY and CDR2 FYNNEI. CDR3 loop: CASSPKGGMGVLSFEQFF. The CDR3, as DNA: TGTGCCAGCAGCCCAAAGGGGGGGATGGGCGTCCTCAGTTTTGAGCAGTTCTTC. Complete variable domain (other parts from reference TRBV2 and TRBJ2-1): EPEVTQTPSHQVTQMGQEVILRCVPISNHLYFYWYRQILGQKVEFLVSFYNNEISEKSEIFDDQFSVERPDGSNFTLKIRSTKLEDSAMYFCASSPKGGMGVLSFEQFFGPGTRLTVL.

The chain is built from TRBV28 and TRBJ2-1; possibly TRBD2 for D (5 bases). The CDR3 has 13 residues. Trimming shortened V by 3 bases and J by 9 bases, and 12 bases separated the two germline ends. In germline, CDR1 is MDHEN, CDR2 SYDVKM. CDR3 residues: CASSFSRLSEQFF. The CDR3 region has the DNA TGTGCCAGCAGTTTCTCGAGACTAAGTGAGCAGTTCTTC.

This clone was recorded a few times. The J gene is TRBJ1-1, the V gene TRBV5-6; D is unresolved. The CDR3 consists of 15 residues. From germline, CDR1 is SGHDT and CDR2 YYEEEE. Trimming cost V 2 bases and J 0 bases, with 11 bases left between them. The CDR3 DNA is TGTGCCAGCAGCTTCCGTGGAGGAATGAACACTGAAGCTTTCTTT. Residues: CASSFRGGMNTEAFF. Full variable domain (missing parts from reference TRBV5-6 and TRBJ1-1): DAGVTQSPTHLIKTRGQQVTLRCSPKSGHDTVSWYQQALGQGPQFIFQYYEEEERQRGNFPDRFSGHQFPNYSSELNVNALLLGDSALYLCASSFRGGMNTEAFFGQGTRLTVV.

This clone came up a few times. The V gene is TRBV10-3, the J gene TRBJ1-5; D uncertain. Trimming shortened V by 2 bases and J by 1 base, and 9 bases separated the two germline ends. There are 15 residues in the CDR3. Germline CDR1 ENHRY, CDR2 SYGVKD. The CDR3 sequence is CAISEGLDSNQPQHF. CDR3 bases: TGTGCCATCAGTGAGGGACTGGACAGCAATCAGCCCCAGCATTTT.

The rearrangement joins TRBV7-9 to TRBJ2-7, with 7 bases that match TRBD2. The V and J ends lost 5 bases and 0 bases, in that order; junction bases with no gene match: 7. The germline CDR1 and CDR2 sequences are SEHNR and FQNEAQ (reference sequence). The CDR3 covers 15 residues. CDR3 sequence: CASSPLAPSSYEQYF. DNA for the CDR3: TGTGCCAGCAGCCCACTAGCGCCTAGCTCCTACGAGCAGTACTTC.

The chain joins TRBV27 to TRBJ1-2; 7 positions match TRBD1. The V and J ends lost 7 bases and 6 bases, in that order; junction bases with no gene match: 11. The V gene's germline CDR1 is MNHEY and CDR2 SMNVEV (reference sequence). The CDR3 is made up of 14 amino acids. CDR3 sequence (DNA): TGTGCCAGCAAAGGGGGCCAGGGGGTGAATGGCTACACCTTC. Encoded protein: CASKGGQGVNGYTF.

The chain has TRBV15 and TRBJ1-4; D remains ambiguous. Trimming cost V 0 bases and J 0 bases, with 8 bases left between them. The CDR3 has 16 amino acids. CDR1 and CDR2 (germline): LNHNV, YYDKDF (reference sequence). The CDR3 protein is CATSRDSSATNEKLFF. The CDR3 DNA sequence: TGTGCCACCAGCAGAGATTCATCGGCAACTAATGAAAAACTGTTTTTT.

The V call is TRBV11-3, the J call TRBJ2-7; 9 nucleotides match TRBD1. J gave up 7 bases and V 0 bases, and 10 bases lay outside the gene matches. Germline lookup yields CDR1 SGHNT and CDR2 YENEEA. The CDR3 has 16 residues. The CDR3 is CASSLDLGTGTSEQYF. CDR3 coding DNA: TGTGCCAGCAGCTTAGATCTGGGGACAGGGACAAGTGAGCAGTACTTC.

This clone was observed a handful of times. The CDR3 DNA follows: TGCAGCGCCTACACACTAGCGGGACTCACAGATACGCAGTATTTT. Translating gives CSAYTLAGLTDTQYF. The gene calls are TRBV29-1 and TRBJ2-3; TRBD2 matches at 10 bases. Trimming cost V 7 bases and J 2 bases; bases outside gene matches: 9. The CDR3 is 15 residues long. Germline assignment: CDR1 SQVTM and CDR2 ANQGSEA.

This clone was seen more than once but under ten times. The V gene is TRBV30, the J gene TRBJ2-7, with 9 bases fitting TRBD1. Germline V gene lookup returns CDR1 GTSNPN and CDR2 SVGIG (reference sequence). Germline trimming cut 2 bases from V and 3 bases from J; bases unmatched to any gene: 5. CDR3 length: 14 residues. The CDR3 region is CAWSTGTGFYEQYF. DNA for the CDR3: TGTGCCTGGAGTACGGGGACAGGGTTCTACGAGCAGTACTTC.

The sample holds a few counts of this clone. The chain uses TRBV5-1 and TRBJ2-7; maybe TRBD1 (6 bases). The V gene lost 0 bases and the J gene lost 2 bases, with 9 bases spanning the gap. The germline CDR1 and CDR2 sequences are SGHRS and YFSETQ. The CDR3 runs 14 residues. The CDR3 region is CASSLGGDTYEQYF. CDR3 in DNA: TGCGCCAGCAGCTTGGGTGGGGACACCTACGAGCAGTACTTC.

The table lists this clone with a few counts. J is TRBJ2-7 and V is TRBV7-2, with a possible D match to TRBD1 (5 bases). V was clipped by 3 bases and J by 0 bases, with 15 bases between them. The length of the CDR3 is 16 residues. CDR1 SGHTA and CDR2 FQGNSA come from the germline V gene. The CDR3, as DNA: TGTGCCAGCAGCTTGGACGCTATAAGGGGCTCCTACGAGCAGTACTTC. Amino acid sequence: CASSLDAIRGSYEQYF.

This clone was observed a handful of times. The chain combines TRBV2 with TRBJ1-5, with D maybe TRBD1 (6 bases). Germline-derived CDR1 and CDR2 are SNHLY and FYNNEI. This CDR3 has 15 residues. V was pared by 4 bases and J by 7 bases, with 17 bases between. DNA of the CDR3: TGTGCCAGCAGTGTAGTACAGGGAAACGGGCAGCCCCAGCATTTT. It yields the protein CASSVVQGNGQPQHF.